This TCR beta chain was recovered during a study of cytomegalovirus exposure and HLA in healthy donors. In the case of this clone: Its antigen is not known.

The germline V gene has CDR1 SQVTM and CDR2 ANQGSEA. The CDR3 loop spans 17 amino acids. J gave up 7 bases and V 0 bases, and 9 bases lay outside the gene matches. The study, taken as a whole, reports: According to the study, roughly 160 TCR beta chains were cytomegalovirus-associated.

The PCR made use of 60 Vbeta and 13 Jbeta primers. Using immunoSEQ multiplex PCR, the repertoire was profiled, and TCRdb retains in-frame clones only, with some absent. The sample has 180,000 or so clones; roughly 85% are singletons. The TCR comes from a man aged 50 or older in good health and CMV-seropositive. The chain recombines TRBV29-1 with TRBJ2-1; 13 nucleotides agree with TRBD2. The sample was PBMCs. CDR3 region: CSVEEIVGTSGINEQFF. CDR3 bases: TGCAGCGTTGAAGAAATCGTGGGGACTAGCGGGATAAATGAGCAGTTCTTC.